This passage covers 25 T cell receptor beta chains from one sample sequenced in a study of control samples from healthy donors and cancer patients. Here immunoSEQ multiplex PCR was the method, and the copy in TCRdb shows in-frame clones only, minus some. The sample has around 95,000 clones, about 88% seen once. Sample: blood. The receptors come from a woman between 50 and 59 years old in good health.

The chain is built from TRBV7-2 and TRBJ2-7; D is unresolved. Trimming took 2 bases from V and 2 from J, leaving 10 bases between them. Germline V gene data show CDR1 as SGHTA and CDR2 as FQGNSA. The CDR3 length is 14 residues. CDR3 sequence reads: CASSLWTVTYEQYF. CDR3 coding DNA: TGTGCCAGCAGCTTATGGACCGTCACCTACGAGCAGTACTTC. Full variable domain (remainder filled in from reference TRBV7-2 and TRBJ2-7): GAGVSQSPSNKVTEKGKDVELRCDPISGHTALYWYRQSLGQGLEFLIYFQGNSAPDKSGLPSDRFSAERTGGSVSTLTIQRTQQEDSAVYLCASSLWTVTYEQYFGPGTRLTVT.

This chain joins TRBV27 and TRBJ2-3; perhaps TRBD2 as D (6 bases). Germline-derived CDR1 and CDR2 are MNHEY and SMNVEV (reference sequence). V lost 10 bases to trimming and J lost 2 bases, with 19 bases between them. The CDR3 covers 15 residues. Here the CDR3 reads CATRIYPGVTDTQYF. Written as DNA, the CDR3 is TGTGCCACCCGAATTTATCCGGGGGTCACAGATACGCAGTATTTT.

The chain is built from TRBV19 and TRBJ2-1; 7 nucleotides align to TRBD2. The V gene end was trimmed by 4 bases and the J gene end by 5 bases; junction bases not matched to a gene: 17. This CDR3 is built from 18 residues. Germline V gene lookup returns CDR1 LNHDA and CDR2 SQIVND (reference sequence). CDR3 coding DNA: TGTGCCAGTAGTACCGGGGCCTCGGGGAGGGAAAGGAACAATGAGCAGTTCTTC. It specifies CASSTGASGRERNNEQFF.

This chain connects TRBV15 to TRBJ1-5, with D unresolved. CDR3 length: 17 residues. Trimming stripped 3 bases from V and 0 bases from J, with 15 bases between. Germline-derived CDR1 and CDR2 are LNHNV and YYDKDF (reference sequence). CDR3 region: CATSSGGSDISNQPQHF. CDR3 nucleotides: TGTGCCACCAGCAGCGGAGGATCCGACATTAGCAATCAGCCCCAGCATTTT.

The V and J genes are TRBV29-1 and TRBJ1-2; D gene uncertain. The CDR3 loop spans 12 amino acids. CDR1 SQVTM and CDR2 ANQGSEA come from the germline V gene. V was clipped by 5 bases and J by 4 bases, with 11 bases between them. This CDR3 is CSVLPLSYGYTF. The CDR3 region has the DNA TGCAGCGTTCTCCCCCTAAGCTATGGCTACACCTTC.

The chain employs TRBV6-5 and TRBJ1-1; D remains unclear. Germline loops: CDR1 MNHEY, CDR2 SVGAGI. This CDR3 comprises 12 residues. Trimming left V 6 bases short and J 1 base short, with 6 bases between. CDR3 in amino acids: CASRETNTEAFF. The CDR3 DNA follows: TGTGCCAGCAGGGAGACGAACACTGAAGCTTTCTTT.

The rearrangement joins TRBV9 to TRBJ2-3; D is uncertain. V was cut by 3 bases and J by 5 bases, with 22 bases left in between. The CDR3 sequence is 17 residues long. Per the germline V gene, CDR1 is SGDLS and CDR2 is YYNGEE. DNA for the CDR3: TGTGCCAGCAGCGAAAAACGGAGCCCCACTTGGGAAGATACGCAGTATTTT. This codes for CASSEKRSPTWEDTQYF.

The V and J genes are TRBV5-6 and TRBJ2-7; D might be TRBD1 (6 bases). Trimming left V 4 bases short and J 1 base short, with 12 bases between. CDR1 is SGHDT and CDR2 is YYEEEE in the germline V gene. CDR3 length: 14 amino acids. CDR3 in amino acids: CASSTTDRSYEQYV. Here the CDR3 DNA reads TGTGCCAGCAGCACAACAGACAGGTCCTACGAGCAGTACGTC.

The rearrangement links TRBV11-2 to TRBJ2-5; D gene unclear. The CDR3 contains 14 residues. With 3 bases removed from V and 5 bases from J, the gap between germline ends came to 13 bases. Germline CDR1 SGHAT, CDR2 FQNNGV. CDR3 DNA sequence: TGTGCCAGCAGCTTGCTCGGACCTCTGGAGACCCAGTACTTC. This codes for CASSLLGPLETQYF.

The rearrangement joins TRBV6-4 to TRBJ2-1; D might be TRBD1 or TRBD2, each matching 5 bases. Looked up from germline, CDR1 is MRHNA and CDR2 is SNTAGT. V was pared by 1 base and J by 13 bases, with 14 bases between. The CDR3 is made up of 13 amino acids. CDR3 sequence: CASSDLDSGPQFF. The CDR3 DNA is TGTGCCAGCAGTGACTTAGATTCGGGGCCTCAGTTCTTC.

The rearrangement links TRBV9 to TRBJ2-7; no clear D. Trimming cost V 0 bases and J 6 bases, with 16 bases left between them. This CDR3 is built from 15 residues. Germline V gives CDR1 SGDLS, CDR2 YYNGEE. CDR3 nucleotide sequence: TGTGCCAGCAGCGTAGGGTCCCTCTTTGGGCCCGAGCAGTACTTC. Translating gives CASSVGSLFGPEQYF.

This chain joins TRBV14 and TRBJ2-2, with D possibly matching TRBD1 (6 bases). The CDR3 spans 16 residues. V lost 3 bases and J 6 bases, leaving 17 bases between the germline ends. The V gene's germline CDR1 is SGHDN and CDR2 FVKESK. The CDR3 spells CASSQRGTGLSGELFF. The DNA for the CDR3 is TGTGCCAGCAGCCAGAGAGGAACAGGGCTCTCCGGGGAGCTGTTTTTT.

The chain recombines TRBV9 with TRBJ2-6; no firm D call. The CDR3 extends over 14 amino acids. The germline V and J ends were trimmed by 5 bases and 0 bases, with 6 bases remaining between them. Germline V gene lookup returns CDR1 SGDLS and CDR2 YYNGEE. The CDR3 DNA follows: TGTGCCAGCAGGGAACTCTCTGGGGCCAACGTCCTGACTTTC. Its translation: CASRELSGANVLTF. Together with reference TRBV9 and TRBJ2-6, the CDR3 gives the full variable domain: DSGVTQTPKHLITATGQRVTLRCSPRSGDLSVYWYQQSLDQGLQFLIQYYNGEERAKGNILERFSAQQFPDLHSELNLSSLELGDSALYFCASRELSGANVLTFGAGSRLTVL.

The chain joins TRBV10-3 to TRBJ1-2; D gene ambiguous. Germline loops: CDR1 ENHRY, CDR2 SYGVKD. The CDR3 runs to 11 residues. The ends were cut back, 4 bases at V and 9 bases at J, with 9 bases in the middle. CDR3 nucleotide sequence: TGTGCCATCAGTGGCTCGACCAGCTACACCTTC. This encodes CAISGSTSYTF.

This rearrangement joins TRBV2 to TRBJ1-5; weak D call: TRBD1 (5 bases). The V end lost 7 bases, the J end lost 4 bases, and 14 bases lay between the germline ends. The CDR3 contains 14 residues. Looked up from germline, CDR1 is SNHLY and CDR2 is FYNNEI. CDR3 in DNA: TGTGCCAGCACGAGGGGACGGGGAAATCAGCCCCAGCATTTT. It yields the protein CASTRGRGNQPQHF.

The rearrangement links TRBV4-3 to TRBJ1-2, with 7 nucleotides matching TRBD1. This CDR3 contains 18 residues. Germline assignment: CDR1 LGHNA and CDR2 YSLEER. With 0 bases clipped from V and 10 bases from J, the junction kept 20 bases outside the gene matches. The CDR3 nucleotides are TGCGCCAGCAGCCAAGATATTCGCACAGGGGTTTTTTCTTCGGCCTACACCTTC. It codes for CASSQDIRTGVFSSAYTF.

The chain employs TRBV11-3 and TRBJ1-1; D is unresolved. CDR1 and CDR2 from the germline V gene are SGHNT and YENEEA. V dropped 0 bases and J dropped 5 bases, with 13 bases sitting between them. The CDR3 spans 15 residues. The CDR3 sequence is CASSLDEAPGTEAFF. The DNA for the CDR3 is TGTGCCAGCAGCTTAGATGAAGCCCCTGGAACTGAAGCTTTCTTT.

The table lists this clone with a few counts. This chain uses TRBV10-3 with TRBJ1-1; D is unresolved. Trimming removed 6 bases from V and 2 bases from J, with 16 bases in between. The CDR3 extends over 15 amino acids. Looked up from germline, CDR1 is ENHRY and CDR2 is SYGVKD. CDR3 in amino acids: CAISPLQRANTEAFF. CDR3 nucleotide sequence: TGTGCCATCAGCCCATTACAGAGGGCTAACACTGAAGCTTTCTTT.

J is TRBJ2-3 and V is TRBV7-2; 10 positions match TRBD2. The CDR3 has 19 amino acids. V trimming: 3 bases; J trimming: 0 bases; junction bases outside the gene matches: 12. The germline V gene encodes CDR1 SGHTA and CDR2 FQGNSA. The CDR3 bases are TGTGCCAGCAGCTTCTACTGGACTAGCGGTCAACCTAGCACAGATACGCAGTATTTT. Translation: CASSFYWTSGQPSTDTQYF.

The chain employs TRBV11-3 and TRBJ2-5, with a tentative D call TRBD2 (5 bases). Trimming removed 4 bases at V and 6 bases at J, with 15 bases between. Germline lookup yields CDR1 SGHNT and CDR2 YENEEA. This CDR3 has 14 residues. Here the CDR3 DNA reads TGTGCCAGCAGCTCCCGGGGTCTGGGTAAGACCCAGTACTTC. It specifies CASSSRGLGKTQYF.

The chain employs TRBV5-6 and TRBJ2-5; a possible D gene is TRBD1 (6 bases). CDR1 is SGHDT and CDR2 is YYEEEE in the germline V gene. Trimming left V 0 bases short and J 0 bases short, with 12 bases between. CDR3 length: 16 amino acids. Here the CDR3 reads CASSLVQGWYQETQYF. The CDR3 bases are TGTGCCAGCAGCTTGGTACAGGGCTGGTACCAAGAGACCCAGTACTTC. The whole variable domain, remainder taken from reference TRBV5-6 and TRBJ2-5, is DAGVTQSPTHLIKTRGQQVTLRCSPKSGHDTVSWYQQALGQGPQFIFQYYEEEERQRGNFPDRFSGHQFPNYSSELNVNALLLGDSALYLCASSLVQGWYQETQYFGPGTRLLVL.

This clone appeared a single time. This chain connects TRBV7-3 to TRBJ2-2; 7 nucleotides match TRBD1. This CDR3 has 16 amino acids. Germline V gene sequence: CDR1 SGHTA, CDR2 FQGTGA. V lost 5 bases to trimming and J lost 3 bases; unmatched junction nucleotides: 9. The CDR3: CASSHALGGDTGELFF. CDR3 coding DNA: TGTGCCAGCAGCCATGCATTAGGGGGCGACACCGGGGAGCTGTTTTTT. Using reference TRBV7-3 and TRBJ2-2 for the parts outside the CDR3, the full variable domain is GAGVSQTPSNKVTEKGKYVELRCDPISGHTALYWYRQSLGQGPEFLIYFQGTGAADDSGLPNDRFFAVRPEGSVSTLKIQRTERGDSAVYLCASSHALGGDTGELFFGEGSRLTVL.

The chain has TRBV7-9 and TRBJ1-6, with a tentative D call TRBD1 (5 bases). The CDR3 is 15 residues long. The V end was cut by 4 bases, the J end by 12 bases, with 19 bases between. Germline values: CDR1 SEHNR, CDR2 FQNEAQ (reference sequence). The CDR3 coding sequence is TGTGCCAGCAGCTGGGGGGACCAAACTGGGGTACCCCTCCACTTT. This encodes CASSWGDQTGVPLHF.

The rearrangement uses TRBV6-5 and TRBJ2-2, with 7 bases lining up with TRBD1. With 5 bases clipped from V and 5 bases from J, the junction kept 8 bases outside the gene matches. From germline, CDR1 is MNHEY and CDR2 SVGAGI. CDR3 length: 15 residues. The CDR3 coding sequence is TGTGCCAGCAGTATCACAGGGGTGTTAACCGGGGAGCTGTTTTTT. The encoded protein is CASSITGVLTGELFF.

The chain links TRBV7-3 to TRBJ2-1; 7 bases map to TRBD2. After removal of 3 bases from V and 6 bases from J, the junction contained 8 bases not matched to a gene. In germline, CDR1 is SGHTA, CDR2 FQGTGA. CDR3 length equals 15 residues. CDR3 residues: CASSFSSTSSNEQFF. In DNA, the CDR3 is TGTGCCAGCAGCTTTAGTTCGACTAGCAGCAATGAGCAGTTCTTC. Full variable domain (outside the CDR3, taken from reference TRBV7-3 and TRBJ2-1): GAGVSQTPSNKVTEKGKYVELRCDPISGHTALYWYRQSLGQGPEFLIYFQGTGAADDSGLPNDRFFAVRPEGSVSTLKIQRTERGDSAVYLCASSFSSTSSNEQFFGPGTRLTVL.